The next 17 T cell receptor beta chains were all read from a single sample in a study of T cells in localized non-small cell lung cancer (TCRdb year 2020). To prepare the library, the immunoSEQ multiplex PCR assay was applied. TCRdb re-hosts the immuneACCESS table, in-frame sequences only. Its copies lack some clones; in the studies checked, an unresolved V gene accounts for under half of them, and the cause for the rest is not known. The sample yields under 50,000 clones; approximately 86% were counted once. In total, the top ten clones hold roughly 2.5% of the sample. The specimen comprised PBMCs, sampled before any cancer treatment. The source is a man aged 40-75 years with stage II lung adenocarcinoma.

V is TRBV29-1 and J is TRBJ2-3; D unclear. This CDR3 region has 13 residues. Trimming shortened V by 3 bases and J by 4 bases, and 11 bases separated the two germline ends. Germline loops: CDR1 SQVTM, CDR2 ANQGSEA. CDR3 nucleotides: TGCAGCGTTGAGGTTACAGCCTCAGATACGCAGTATTTT. Amino acid sequence: CSVEVTASDTQYF.

The chain has TRBV7-8 and TRBJ2-2; D may be TRBD1 (5 bases). Trimming cost V 6 bases and J 1 base, with 9 bases left between them. CDR3 length equals 14 residues. Germline V gene sequence: CDR1 SGHVS, CDR2 FQNEAQ. The CDR3 region is CASRIQGNTGELFF. Here the CDR3 DNA reads TGTGCCAGCAGGATCCAGGGGAACACCGGGGAGCTGTTTTTT. The whole variable domain, remainder taken from reference TRBV7-8 and TRBJ2-2, is GAGVSQSPRYKVAKRGQDVALRCDPISGHVSLFWYQQALGQGPEFLTYFQNEAQLDKSGLPSDRFFAERPEGSVSTLKIQRTQQEDSAVYLCASRIQGNTGELFFGEGSRLTVL.

V gene TRBV2 combines with J gene TRBJ2-7; D could derive from TRBD1 or TRBD2 (5 bases each). This CDR3 contains 14 residues. V shed 4 bases and J shed 7 bases, with 17 bases lying between them. Per germline, CDR1 SNHLY and CDR2 FYNNEI. For the CDR3, the DNA is TGTGCCAGCAGTGTGGGACCAAGAGTAGGTGAGCAGTACGTC. Translating it yields CASSVGPRVGEQYV.

V is TRBV14 and J is TRBJ2-1, with D perhaps TRBD1 or TRBD2 (5 bases each). Germline CDR1 is SGHDN and CDR2 is FVKESK. This CDR3 has 13 amino acids. V was shortened by 0 bases and J by 14 bases, with 14 bases between the two germline ends. The CDR3 nucleotides read TGTGCCAGCAGCCAAGACCTGGGGGACCCGAAGTTCTTC. This codes for CASSQDLGDPKFF. The full variable domain, its missing parts supplied by reference TRBV14 and TRBJ2-1, is EAGVTQFPSHSVIEKGQTVTLRCDPISGHDNLYWYRRVMGKEIKFLLHFVKESKQDESGMPNNRFLAERTGGTYSTLKVQPAELEDSGVYFCASSQDLGDPKFFGPGTRLTVL.

Only a few counts were recorded for this clone. The chain couples TRBV18 to TRBJ1-1, with no clear D. CDR3 length: 15 amino acids. Trimming removed 4 bases from V and 0 bases from J, with 12 bases in between. CDR1 and CDR2 from the germline V gene are KGHSH and LQKENI. The CDR3 region is CASSLERPMNTEAFF. In DNA form, the CDR3 reads TGTGCCAGCTCACTTGAAAGGCCAATGAACACTGAAGCTTTCTTT.

V usage is TRBV5-1 and J usage is TRBJ2-1; 11 nucleotides match TRBD2. CDR3 length: 16 amino acids. Unmatched junction bases numbered 9, after V lost 4 bases and J lost 6 bases. Per the germline V gene, CDR1 is SGHRS and CDR2 is YFSETQ. This CDR3 is CASSGLTSGVLNEQFF. The DNA of the CDR3 is TGCGCCAGCAGCGGGCTGACTAGCGGGGTCCTCAATGAGCAGTTCTTC.

The rearrangement links TRBV5-1 to TRBJ1-2; D unclear. The germline V gene has CDR1 SGHRS and CDR2 YFSETQ. The CDR3 extends over 21 amino acids. The germline V and J ends were trimmed by 3 bases and 3 bases, with 33 bases remaining between them. The CDR3, as DNA: TGCGCCAGCAGCTCGGGCTGGGGAGGTTTAGGAATCGGGAAGCCCGACTATGGCTACACCTTC. Translating it yields CASSSGWGGLGIGKPDYGYTF. The full variable domain, in which reference TRBV5-1 and TRBJ1-2 provide the parts outside the CDR3, is KAGVTQTPRYLIKTRGQQVTLSCSPISGHRSVSWYQQTPGQGLQFLFEYFSETQRNKGNFPGRFSGRQFSNSRSEMNVSTLELGDSALYLCASSSGWGGLGIGKPDYGYTFGSGTRLTVV.

The rearrangement links TRBV27 to TRBJ1-1; D gene uncertain. Trimming shortened V by 6 bases and J by 4 bases, and 18 bases separated the two germline ends. This CDR3 has 15 residues. Germline V lookup: CDR1 MNHEY, CDR2 SMNVEV (reference sequence). Written as DNA, the CDR3 is TGTGCCAGCAGCCCCCGCCCCACGGGAGGCACTGAAGCTTTCTTT. This codes for CASSPRPTGGTEAFF.

With respect to this clone: The sample carries other DNA sequences with the same CDR3. The rearrangement uses TRBV5-8 and TRBJ2-7; tentatively, D is TRBD1 (6 bases). V lost 0 bases to trimming and J lost 9 bases, with 16 bases between them. The CDR3 consists of 14 residues. Germline V gene data show CDR1 as SGHTS and CDR2 as YDEGEE. CDR3 DNA sequence: TGTGCCAGCAGCTTGGAGCCCCGGGACACACGGCAGTACGTC. Translation: CASSLEPRDTRQYV.

The V gene is TRBV6-6, the J gene TRBJ2-1, with 8 positions matching TRBD1. V was pared by 6 bases and J by 8 bases, with 9 bases of the junction left unmatched. Germline V CDR1 and CDR2: MNHNY, SVGAGI (reference sequence). The length of the CDR3 is 14 residues. The CDR3 bases are TGTGCCAGCAGCCACCAGGGGGCCAGTGATGAGCAGTTCTTC. Its translation is CASSHQGASDEQFF.

The chain links TRBV6-1 to TRBJ1-1; D possibly corresponds to TRBD1 (5 bases). V was trimmed by 6 bases and J by 3 bases, leaving 5 bases between them. Germline-derived CDR1 and CDR2 are MNHNS and SASEGT. The CDR3 totals 11 residues. CDR3 nucleotides: TGTGCCAGCAGGGGGGACACTGAAGCTTTCTTT. It translates to CASRGDTEAFF.

J is TRBJ2-2 and V is TRBV2; tentatively, D is TRBD1 (6 bases). The CDR3 is 17 amino acids. The V and J ends lost 9 bases and 4 bases respectively, with 24 bases between them. The V gene's germline CDR1 is SNHLY and CDR2 FYNNEI. CDR3 nucleotides: TGTGCCAGTAAAGGGTACAGGGAATGGGTCCCCACCGGGGAGCTGTTTTTT. Its protein is CASKGYREWVPTGELFF.

The chain uses TRBV27 and TRBJ1-2; TRBD1 might be the D (5 bases). The V gene's germline CDR1 is MNHEY and CDR2 SMNVEV (reference sequence). The CDR3 runs to 14 residues. The V gene lost 4 bases and the J gene lost 0 bases, with 9 bases spanning the gap. Here the CDR3 reads CASSSGGSNYGYTF. In nucleotides, the CDR3 is TGTGCCAGCAGTTCGGGGGGATCTAACTATGGCTACACCTTC.

The genes are TRBV18 and TRBJ2-5, with 8 bases fitting TRBD1. Germline loops: CDR1 KGHSH, CDR2 LQKENI. The CDR3 runs to 15 residues. Trimming cost V 8 bases and J 1 base; bases outside gene matches: 9. CDR3 loop: CASTPQGAPQETQYF. CDR3 DNA: TGTGCCAGCACGCCTCAGGGGGCGCCCCAAGAGACCCAGTACTTC.

The sample holds a few counts of this clone. J is TRBJ2-7 and V is TRBV5-1; TRBD1 matches at 10 bases. Germline loops: CDR1 SGHRS, CDR2 YFSETQ. V shed 5 bases and J 4 bases; nucleotides not matched to a gene: 6. CDR3 length equals 14 residues. This chain's CDR3 is CASSSTGGNYEQYF. Here the CDR3 DNA reads TGCGCCAGCAGTTCGACAGGGGGCAATTACGAGCAGTACTTC. The full variable domain, in which reference TRBV5-1 and TRBJ2-7 provide the parts outside the CDR3, is KAGVTQTPRYLIKTRGQQVTLSCSPISGHRSVSWYQQTPGQGLQFLFEYFSETQRNKGNFPGRFSGRQFSNSRSEMNVSTLELGDSALYLCASSSTGGNYEQYFGPGTRLTVT.

The V gene is TRBV9, the J gene TRBJ2-3; maybe TRBD2 (7 bases). The germline V gene has CDR1 SGDLS and CDR2 YYNGEE. This CDR3 region has 16 residues. The ends were cut back, 4 bases at V and 6 bases at J, with 21 bases in the middle. The CDR3 loop reads CASSPGGGGVRDTQYF. The CDR3 coding sequence is TGTGCCAGCAGCCCGGGGGGCGGCGGGGTCAGGGATACGCAGTATTTT. Looking up the rest from reference TRBV9 and TRBJ2-3 gives the full variable domain: DSGVTQTPKHLITATGQRVTLRCSPRSGDLSVYWYQQSLDQGLQFLIQYYNGEERAKGNILERFSAQQFPDLHSELNLSSLELGDSALYFCASSPGGGGVRDTQYFGPGTRLTVL.

This rearrangement joins TRBV28 to TRBJ2-1; no reliable D call. Germline V gene sequence: CDR1 MDHEN, CDR2 SYDVKM. The ends were cut back, 2 bases at V and 4 bases at J, with 9 bases in the middle. CDR3 length: 14 residues. The CDR3 coding sequence is TGTGCCAGCAGTTTACCCTCCTTATACAATGAGCAGTTCTTC. Protein product: CASSLPSLYNEQFF.